The 14 T cell receptor beta chains reported below all come from one sample, sequenced in a study of cytomegalovirus exposure and HLA in healthy donors. The PCR ran on 60 Vbeta and 13 Jbeta primers. Clones were read by immunoSEQ multiplex PCR, and TCRdb kept only the in-frame ones, dropping some. The sample has 80,000 or so clones, 10% seen once; the top ten hold approximately 25%. Material for sequencing was PBMCs. These receptors were taken from a man in his fifties or sixties in good health and CMV-seropositive.

J is TRBJ2-2 and V is TRBV6-5; TRBD2 matches 9 bases. With V trimmed by 10 bases and J by 6 bases, 12 bases remained unmatched. The CDR3 spans 15 residues. Germline CDR1 reads MNHEY; CDR2 reads SVGAGI. CDR3 in DNA: TGTGCCACCCTCGTGGCGGGAGGGCCCCCCGGGGAGCTGTTTTTT. It yields the protein CATLVAGGPPGELFF.

This clone was detected a few times. The chain is built from TRBV30 and TRBJ1-4; no clear D gene. Per the germline V gene, CDR1 is GTSNPN and CDR2 is SVGIG (reference sequence). V was clipped by 6 bases and J by 7 bases, with 18 bases between them. The CDR3 is 14 residues long. CDR3 sequence reads: CACPLEGASEKLFF. For the CDR3, the DNA is TGTGCCTGTCCCTTGGAGGGCGCATCTGAAAAACTGTTTTTT.

This clone was counted a few times. This chain joins TRBV27 and TRBJ1-1; TRBD1 is a possible D gene (6 bases). The germline CDR1 and CDR2 sequences are MNHEY and SMNVEV (reference sequence). The CDR3 sequence is 15 residues long. V was shortened by 5 bases and J by 1 base, with 14 bases between the two germline ends. CDR3 loop: CASSLQGLPNTEAFF. CDR3 nucleotide sequence: TGTGCCAGCAGTCTCCAGGGGCTACCGAACACTGAAGCTTTCTTT.

This clone was counted a few times. The chain is built from TRBV30 and TRBJ1-3; no firm D call. This CDR3 contains 16 residues. V lost 4 bases to trimming and J lost 1 base, with 17 bases between them. Germline assignment: CDR1 GTSNPN and CDR2 SVGIG (reference sequence). The CDR3 region has the DNA TGTGCCTGGACACACCTTGACGGAGCATCTGGAAACACCATATATTTT. Its translation: CAWTHLDGASGNTIYF.

The chain combines TRBV10-2 with TRBJ2-6, with D possibly being TRBD1 (5 bases). CDR1 WSHSY and CDR2 SAAADI come from the germline V gene. Trimming took 5 bases from V and 5 from J, leaving 16 bases between them. CDR3 length: 16 residues. The CDR3 DNA follows: TGCGCCAGCAGTATTGACAGAGCCGATAGGGCCAACGTCCTGACTTTC. Translation gives CASSIDRADRANVLTF.

This clone appeared a few times. The chain uses TRBV5-1 and TRBJ1-4; D might be TRBD1 (6 bases). The CDR3 length is 14 residues. The V gene's germline CDR1 is SGHRS and CDR2 YFSETQ. V was cut by 4 bases and J by 8 bases, with 15 bases left in between. CDR3 DNA: TGCGCCAGCAGCCTGGGCCAGCAGGGGGAAAAACTGTTTTTT. Translating gives CASSLGQQGEKLFF.

This clone has ten or more counts. This chain connects TRBV5-4 to TRBJ1-1; D ambiguous. The CDR3 contains 17 residues. Germline V gene sequence: CDR1 SGHNT, CDR2 YYREEE (reference sequence). Trimming stripped 2 bases from V and 3 bases from J, with 20 bases between. CDR3: CASSLVRPQSSHTEAFF. CDR3 DNA: TGTGCCAGCAGCTTAGTGCGGCCTCAGAGTTCTCACACTGAAGCTTTCTTT.

This clone was seen more than once but under ten times. The chain carries TRBV19 and TRBJ2-7; the D gene is possibly TRBD2 (5 bases). Deletions cut 5 bases from V and 7 bases from J, with 15 bases between. The CDR3 totals 13 residues. CDR1 and CDR2 (germline): LNHDA, SQIVND (reference sequence). As DNA, the CDR3 is TGTGCCAGTAGTTGGTCGAGTCGAGGGGAGCAGTACTTC. Translating gives CASSWSSRGEQYF.

This clone was detected a few times. The gene calls are TRBV4-1 and TRBJ1-5, with 8 bases aligning to TRBD1. Germline loops: CDR1 MGHRA, CDR2 YSYEKL. The CDR3 runs 15 residues. J lost 3 bases, V lost 5 bases, and 6 bases had no gene match. The CDR3 nucleotides read TGCGCCAGCAGCTCGGAGACAGGGGTCAATCAGCCCCAGCATTTT. It specifies CASSSETGVNQPQHF.

This rearrangement joins TRBV28 to TRBJ2-7; 7 bases map to TRBD1. The germline CDR1 and CDR2 sequences are MDHEN and SYDVKM. The CDR3 consists of 15 residues. Trimming removed 4 bases from V and 5 bases from J; junction bases left unmatched: 11. The CDR3 bases are TGTGCCAGCAGTTCCCCGACAGGGTCATCCCACGAGCAGTACTTC. This gives the protein CASSSPTGSSHEQYF. The whole variable domain, filled in from reference TRBV28 and TRBJ2-7, reads DVKVTQSSRYLVKRTGEKVFLECVQDMDHENMFWYRQDPGLGLRLIYFSYDVKMKEKGDIPEGYSVSREKKERFSLILESASTNQTSMYLCASSSPTGSSHEQYFGPGTRLTVT.

This clone was counted once. The J gene is TRBJ2-1, the V gene TRBV20-1; 8 bases line up with TRBD2. The germline CDR1 and CDR2 sequences are DFQATT and SNEGSKA (reference sequence). V trimming: 6 bases; J trimming: 10 bases; junction bases outside the gene matches: 5. The CDR3 length is 11 residues. CDR3 residues: CSALLAVEQFF. The DNA of the CDR3 is TGCAGTGCCCTACTAGCGGTAGAGCAGTTCTTC.

This clone was seen a few times. This chain links TRBV30 with TRBJ2-1; TRBD1 agrees at 10 bases. This CDR3 has 16 amino acids. Losses at the gene ends were 5 bases for V and 3 bases for J; bases not matched to a gene: 10. Germline V gene lookup returns CDR1 GTSNPN and CDR2 SVGIG (reference sequence). In DNA, the CDR3 is TGTGCCTGGGAGGGGATCGGGACAGGGGTCTACAATGAGCAGTTCTTC. Translated, it gives CAWEGIGTGVYNEQFF.

This clone was observed a few times. V and J are TRBV5-4 and TRBJ1-1; 7 nucleotides line up with TRBD1. Germline values: CDR1 SGHNT, CDR2 YYREEE (reference sequence). J was trimmed by 0 bases and V by 2 bases; bases with no gene match: 7. CDR3 length equals 16 residues. For the CDR3, the DNA is TGTGCCAGCAGCTTAACAGGGGTTTCCCTGAACACTGAAGCTTTCTTT. It is translated as CASSLTGVSLNTEAFF. Looking up the rest from reference TRBV5-4 and TRBJ1-1 gives the full variable domain: ETGVTQSPTHLIKTRGQQVTLRCSSQSGHNTVSWYQQALGQGPQFIFQYYREEENGRGNFPPRFSGLQFPNYSSELNVNALELDDSALYLCASSLTGVSLNTEAFFGQGTRLTVV.

This clone was counted a few times. This chain joins TRBV11-2 and TRBJ2-1; 12 nucleotides line up with TRBD1. V lost 6 bases, J lost 6 bases, and 6 bases stayed unmatched. The CDR3 has 15 amino acids. Germline V gene sequence: CDR1 SGHAT, CDR2 FQNNGV. The chain's CDR3 is CASRPGQGAGNEQFF. The CDR3 DNA is TGTGCCAGCAGGCCGGGACAGGGGGCCGGCAATGAGCAGTTCTTC.